These 5 T cell receptor beta chains were all obtained from the same sample, sequenced in a study of blood T cell repertoires in COVID-19. Libraries were prepared by immunoSEQ multiplex PCR; TCRdb keeps only in-frame clonotypes and omits some of them. The top ten hold 10% to 13% of the sample, which has 140,000 or so clones, around 84% seen once. Sequenced sample: peripheral blood. These receptors originate from a man aged 55-75 years with active or convalescent COVID-19.

V usage is TRBV7-9 and J usage is TRBJ2-1; 8 bases are shared with TRBD2. Losses at the gene ends were 3 bases for V and 0 bases for J; bases not matched to a gene: 4. The CDR3 loop spans 16 amino acids. Germline V lookup: CDR1 SEHNR, CDR2 FQNEAQ (reference sequence). This chain's CDR3 is CASSFLSGSSYNEQFF. The CDR3 nucleotides are TGTGCCAGCAGCTTTCTGAGCGGGAGCTCCTACAATGAGCAGTTCTTC.

The chain employs TRBV12-3 or TRBV12-4 and TRBJ1-4; no clear D gene. V lost 3 bases to trimming and J lost 6 bases, with 5 bases between them. The CDR3 sequence is 12 residues long. Written as DNA, the CDR3 is TGTGCCAGCAGTTTCTCCGATGAAAAACTGTTTTTT. Translated: CASSFSDEKLFF.

CDR3 sequence: CASSLASGTQANSPLHF. The CDR3 region has the DNA TGTGCCAGCAGCTTGGCCAGCGGGACACAGGCCAATTCACCCCTCCACTTT. The V call is TRBV5-6, the J call TRBJ1-6; possible D gene TRBD1, 6 bases. Per the germline V gene, CDR1 is SGHDT and CDR2 is YYEEEE. The CDR3 totals 17 residues. Trimming cost V 0 bases and J 7 bases, with 17 bases left between them.

The chain uses TRBV4-1 and TRBJ1-6, with TRBD1 matching 8 bases. Trimming at V came to 2 bases and at J to 6 bases, leaving 9 bases not matched to a gene. CDR3 length: 17 amino acids. Germline-derived CDR1 and CDR2 are MGHRA and YSYEKL. The CDR3 protein is CASSQTLTRGPNSPLHF. The CDR3 DNA follows: TGCGCCAGCAGCCAAACCCTCACCAGGGGGCCTAATTCACCCCTCCACTTT.

The genes are TRBV6-2 or TRBV6-3 and TRBJ1-2; 7 nucleotides agree with TRBD1. Trimming cost V 5 bases and J 0 bases; bases outside gene matches: 12. CDR1 and CDR2 from the germline V gene are MNHEY and SVGEGT. The CDR3 loop spans 17 amino acids. The CDR3 region is CASSTPTGWIANYGYTF. As DNA, the CDR3 is TGTGCCAGCAGTACCCCGACAGGGTGGATCGCTAACTATGGCTACACCTTC.